The TCR beta chain described here comes from a study of blood T cell repertoires in COVID-19. Turning to the study itself: From T cells, B-cell-depleted T cells, or PBMCs came the material, which was cDNA or gDNA.

In the source study's methods: Reference gene primer amplification in the assay estimated nucleated cell counts. Produced via immunoSEQ multiplex PCR; TCRdb's table is partial and in-frame only. The DNA gave D and trimming, while V, J and clone size come from that table. The table lists 65,000 to 80,000 clones, 75% to 90% of them singletons. The CDR3 loop spans 14 amino acids. Germline V gives CDR1 MNHNS, CDR2 SASEGT. The V end lost 0 bases, the J end lost 4 bases, and 9 bases lay between the germline ends. This receptor was obtained from a human donor in a cohort sampled during active COVID-19. This sequence joins TRBV6-1 and TRBJ1-1; D unresolved. The sample consisted of peripheral blood. The CDR3 DNA reads TGTGCCAGCAGTGAAGCAGGAGGGATCACTGAAGCTTTCTTT. Its protein is CASSEAGGITEAFF.